Included here is one T cell receptor beta chain sequence, with context. Libraries were prepared by immunoSEQ multiplex PCR; TCRdb keeps only in-frame clonotypes and omits some of them. Of about 76,000 clones listed, about 94% are singletons. The data belong to a study of T cell changes during pregnancy in multiple sclerosis. CDR1 SGHTA and CDR2 FQGTGA come from the germline V gene. V lost 2 bases to trimming and J lost 1 base; unmatched junction nucleotides: 6. The CDR3 sequence is 17 residues long. This specimen consisted of peripheral blood, obtained in the third trimester of pregnancy. This TCR came from a female donor with multiple sclerosis, enrolled in a pregnancy study. This chain uses TRBV7-3 with TRBJ2-1, with TRBD2 matching over 9 bases. The CDR3 bases are TGTGCCAGCAGCTTAGCGGGGGGGCCGCCATCCTACAATGAGCAGTTCTTC. Translation: CASSLAGGPPSYNEQFF.